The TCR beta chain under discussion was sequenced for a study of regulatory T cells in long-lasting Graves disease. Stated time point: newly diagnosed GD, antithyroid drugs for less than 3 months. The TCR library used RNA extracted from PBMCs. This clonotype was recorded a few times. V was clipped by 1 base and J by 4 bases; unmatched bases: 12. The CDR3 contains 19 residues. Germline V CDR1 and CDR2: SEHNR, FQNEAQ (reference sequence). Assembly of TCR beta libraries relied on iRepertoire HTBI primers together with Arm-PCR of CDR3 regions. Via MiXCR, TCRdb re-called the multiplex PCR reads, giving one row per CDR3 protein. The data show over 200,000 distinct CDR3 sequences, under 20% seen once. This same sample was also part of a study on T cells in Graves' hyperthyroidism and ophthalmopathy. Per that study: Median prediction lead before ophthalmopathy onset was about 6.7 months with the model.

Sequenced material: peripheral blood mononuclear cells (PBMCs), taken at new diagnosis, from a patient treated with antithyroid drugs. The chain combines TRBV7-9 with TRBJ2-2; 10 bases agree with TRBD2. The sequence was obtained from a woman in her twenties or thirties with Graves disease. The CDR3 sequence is CASSLGGPSGRIITGELFF. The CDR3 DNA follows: TGTGCCAGCAGCTTAGGTGGGCCTAGCGGGAGAATCATCACCGGGGAGCTGTTTTTT.